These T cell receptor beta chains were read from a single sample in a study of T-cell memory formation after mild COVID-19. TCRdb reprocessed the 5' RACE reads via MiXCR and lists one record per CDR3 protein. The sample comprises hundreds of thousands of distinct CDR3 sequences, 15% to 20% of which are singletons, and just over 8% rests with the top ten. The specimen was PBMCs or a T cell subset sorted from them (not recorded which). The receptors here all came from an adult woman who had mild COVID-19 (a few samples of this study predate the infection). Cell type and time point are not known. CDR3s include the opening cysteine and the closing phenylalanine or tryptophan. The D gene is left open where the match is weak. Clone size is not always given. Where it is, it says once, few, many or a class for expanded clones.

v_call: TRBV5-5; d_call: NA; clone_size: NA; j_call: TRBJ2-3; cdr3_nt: TGTGCCAGCAGCTTGGGCTCGACAGGCGGGGATACGCAGTATTTT; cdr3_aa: CASSLGSTGGDTQYF
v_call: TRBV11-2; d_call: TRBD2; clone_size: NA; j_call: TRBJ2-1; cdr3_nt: TGTGCCAGCAGCCCCCCTGGGTTCGGGAGGAGTTATGAGCAGTTCTTC; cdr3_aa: CASSPPGFGRSYEQFF
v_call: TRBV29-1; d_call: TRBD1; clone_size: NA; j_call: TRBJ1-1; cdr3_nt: TGCAGCATCCTTGGGGACAGTAACACTGAAGCTTTCTTT; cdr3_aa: CSILGDSNTEAFF
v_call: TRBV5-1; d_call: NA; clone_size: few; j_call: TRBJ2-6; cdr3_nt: TGCGCCAGCAGCTTTATCCCCATTCGGGGTATCTACTCTGGGGCCAACGTCCTGACTTTC; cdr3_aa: CASSFIPIRGIYSGANVLTF
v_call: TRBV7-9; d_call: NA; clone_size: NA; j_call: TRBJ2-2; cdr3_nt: TGTGCCAGCAGCCATCAGGGGAACACCGGGGAGCTGTTTTTT; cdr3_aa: CASSHQGNTGELFF
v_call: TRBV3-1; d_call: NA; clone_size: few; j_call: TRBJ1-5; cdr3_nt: TGTGCCAGCAGCCAAGACATAAATCAGCCCCAGCATTTT; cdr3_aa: CASSQDINQPQHF
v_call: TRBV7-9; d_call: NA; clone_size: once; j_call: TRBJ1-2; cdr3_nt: TGTGCCAGCAGCAACCAGACCCGACACCCCTACTATGGCTACACCTTC; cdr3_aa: CASSNQTRHPYYGYTF
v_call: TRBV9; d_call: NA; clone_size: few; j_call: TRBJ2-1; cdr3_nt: TGTGCCAGCAGCGTGGACGCGCGGGGTAATGAGCAGTTCTTC; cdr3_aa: CASSVDARGNEQFF
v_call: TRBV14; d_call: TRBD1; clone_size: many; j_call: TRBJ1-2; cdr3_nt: TGTGCCAGCAGCCCGCAGGACAGGGCTGGCTACACCTTC; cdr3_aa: CASSPQDRAGYTF
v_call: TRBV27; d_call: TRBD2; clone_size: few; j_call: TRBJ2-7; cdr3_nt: TGTGCTACTGGGACTAGCGGCCCCTACGAGCAGTACTTC; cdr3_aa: CATGTSGPYEQYF
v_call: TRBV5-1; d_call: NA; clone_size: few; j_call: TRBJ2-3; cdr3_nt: TGCGCCAGCAGCACCACTAGCAAGACAGATACGCAGTATTTT; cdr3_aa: CASSTTSKTDTQYF
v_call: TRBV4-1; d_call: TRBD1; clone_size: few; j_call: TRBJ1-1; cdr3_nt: TGCGCCAGCAGCCCAAGCATGGCAGGGGGTCGGAGCACTGAAGCTTTCTTT; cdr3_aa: CASSPSMAGGRSTEAFF
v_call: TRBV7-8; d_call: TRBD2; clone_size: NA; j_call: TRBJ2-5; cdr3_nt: TGTGCCAGCAGCCCCCGAGGAGCAGCGGGGGAGGGAGAGACCCAGTACTTC; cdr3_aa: CASSPRGAAGEGETQYF
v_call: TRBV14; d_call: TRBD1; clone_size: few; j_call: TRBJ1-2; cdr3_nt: TGTGCCAGCAGCCCAGCAGCAGGACAGGACTATGGCTACACCTTC; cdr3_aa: CASSPAAGQDYGYTF
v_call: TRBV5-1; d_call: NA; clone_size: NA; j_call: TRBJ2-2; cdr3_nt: TGCGCCAGCAGTTCCATAGGAGGGCTCCTGAACACCGGGGAGCTGTTTTTT; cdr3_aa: CASSSIGGLLNTGELFF
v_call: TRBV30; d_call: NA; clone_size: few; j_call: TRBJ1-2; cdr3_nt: TGTGCCTGGAGAACCCCAGGGAGTGGCTACACCTTC; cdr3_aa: CAWRTPGSGYTF